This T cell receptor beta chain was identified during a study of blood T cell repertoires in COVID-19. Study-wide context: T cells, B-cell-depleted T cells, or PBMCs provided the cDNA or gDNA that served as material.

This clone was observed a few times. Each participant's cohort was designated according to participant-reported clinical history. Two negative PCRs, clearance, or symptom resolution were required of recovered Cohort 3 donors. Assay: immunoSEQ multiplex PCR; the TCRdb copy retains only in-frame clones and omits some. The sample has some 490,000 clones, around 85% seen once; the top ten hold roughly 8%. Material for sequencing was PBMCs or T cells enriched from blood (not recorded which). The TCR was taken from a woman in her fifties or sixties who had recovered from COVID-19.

CDR3: CASSFLAGDYYEQYF. The CDR3 DNA reads as TGTGCCAGCAGCTTTCTAGCGGGGGACTACTACGAGCAGTACTTC. The V call is TRBV5-5, the J call TRBJ2-7; 10 bases are a match to TRBD2. The CDR3 totals 15 residues. The ends lost 2 bases at V and 3 bases at J; junction bases unmatched: 5. Per the germline V gene, CDR1 is SGHKS and CDR2 is YYEKEE (reference sequence).